The 24 T cell receptor beta chains below were found in one sample sequenced in a study of blood T cell repertoires in COVID-19. Profiling relied on immunoSEQ multiplex PCR, and the TCRdb table lists in-frame clones only, not all of them. The table records 200,000 to 300,000 clones, around 89% of them present only once. The sequencing sample was made of peripheral blood. All receptors derive from a woman younger than 45 with COVID-19, enrolled during active disease.

CDR3 amino acids: CASSRTSGSGTGELFF. The CDR3 DNA is TGCGCCAGCAGTAGGACTAGCGGGAGTGGCACCGGGGAGCTGTTTTTT. The chain couples TRBV10-1 to TRBJ2-2; 13 nucleotides line up with TRBD2. After removal of 5 bases from V and 4 bases from J, the junction contained 4 bases not matched to a gene. This CDR3 is built from 16 residues. Germline V gives CDR1 WNHNN, CDR2 SYGVQD (reference sequence).

The V call is TRBV7-8, the J call TRBJ1-5; TRBD1 might be the D (6 bases). CDR3 size: 17 residues. Trimming took 4 bases from V and 5 from J, leaving 21 bases between them. Germline CDR1 SGHVS, CDR2 FQNEAQ. The CDR3 loop reads CASSSWGHQTMDQPQHF. CDR3 DNA sequence: TGTGCCAGCAGCTCCTGGGGACACCAGACCATGGATCAGCCCCAGCATTTT.

This chain links TRBV7-2 with TRBJ1-6, with D perhaps matching TRBD1 (5 bases). The CDR3 runs 12 residues. Germline V gene lookup returns CDR1 SGHTA and CDR2 FQGNSA. Trimming removed 8 bases at V and 7 bases at J, with 9 bases between. The CDR3 loop reads CASSTANSPLHF. CDR3 nucleotides: TGTGCCAGCTCGACAGCGAATTCACCCCTCCACTTT.

V is TRBV7-2 and J is TRBJ1-2; 8 positions agree with TRBD1. The CDR3 has 16 residues. Germline V lookup: CDR1 SGHTA, CDR2 FQGNSA. V trimming: 5 bases; J trimming: 4 bases; junction bases outside the gene matches: 12. The CDR3 nucleotides are TGTGCCAGCAGCCCAAGGACAGGGTGGTTGGGCTATGGCTACACCTTC. Protein sequence: CASSPRTGWLGYGYTF.

V is TRBV10-3 and J is TRBJ1-6, with D tentatively TRBD1 (6 bases). Germline V gives CDR1 ENHRY, CDR2 SYGVKD. The CDR3 is made up of 14 amino acids. V was pared by 6 bases and J by 6 bases, with 12 bases between. The CDR3 bases are TGTGCCATCAGCAAGGACAGCTTTAATTCACCCCTCCACTTT. Amino acids: CAISKDSFNSPLHF.

The chain has TRBV7-9 and TRBJ2-2; tentative D call: TRBD2 (5 bases). Trimming cost V 4 bases and J 4 bases, with 13 bases left between them. The CDR3 consists of 15 residues. Germline CDR1 is SEHNR and CDR2 is FQNEAQ (reference sequence). CDR3 protein: CASSSTSSPTGELFF. CDR3 nucleotide sequence: TGTGCCAGCAGCTCCACTAGTTCGCCCACCGGGGAGCTGTTTTTT.

The CDR3, as DNA: TGTGCCAGCAGCTTAGTAGCCAGCTCCATGTACACTGAAGCTTTCTTT. Residues: CASSLVASSMYTEAFF. The chain couples TRBV11-2 to TRBJ1-1; no clear D gene. V lost 1 base and J 3 bases, leaving 15 bases between the germline ends. Germline lookup yields CDR1 SGHAT and CDR2 FQNNGV. The CDR3 runs 16 residues.

This chain uses TRBV28 with TRBJ2-3, with D possibly being TRBD2 (6 bases). The germline V and J ends were trimmed by 7 bases and 0 bases, with 11 bases remaining between them. CDR1 is MDHEN and CDR2 is SYDVKM in the germline V gene. This CDR3 has 14 residues. CDR3 in amino acids: CASILGTSTDTQYF. DNA for the CDR3: TGTGCCAGCATCCTCGGGACTAGCACAGATACGCAGTATTTT.

The J gene is TRBJ2-5, the V gene TRBV6-2 or TRBV6-3; TRBD2 might be the D (7 bases). Germline assignment: CDR1 MNHEY and CDR2 SVGEGT. The CDR3 covers 14 residues. V lost 2 bases to trimming and J lost 6 bases, with 13 bases between them. DNA of the CDR3: TGTGCCAGCAGTTACGGGGGGGGCTTAAAGACCCAGTACTTC. Translated: CASSYGGGLKTQYF.

The rearrangement uses TRBV4-2 and TRBJ2-2; the D gene is possibly TRBD2 (6 bases). CDR1 is LGHNA and CDR2 is YNFKEQ in the germline V gene. The CDR3 runs to 15 residues. Trimming removed 1 base from V and 3 bases from J, with 9 bases in between. As DNA, the CDR3 is TGTGCCAGCAGCCAAGGGCTAGCGCACACCGGGGAGCTGTTTTTT. Amino acids: CASSQGLAHTGELFF.

This rearrangement joins TRBV12-3 or TRBV12-4 to TRBJ1-2, with D possibly matching TRBD1 (5 bases). V was pared by 5 bases and J by 3 bases, with 10 bases between. The CDR3 sequence is 13 residues long. The CDR3 region is CASSLQVDYGYTF. The CDR3, as DNA: TGTGCCAGCAGTCTACAGGTTGACTATGGCTACACCTTC.

The V call is TRBV12-5, the J call TRBJ2-1; D is possibly TRBD2 (6 bases). The germline V and J ends were trimmed by 0 bases and 4 bases, with 19 bases remaining between them. Germline loops: CDR1 LGHNT, CDR2 FRNRAP. The CDR3 is 18 residues long. In DNA, the CDR3 is TGTGCTAGTGGTTTGGTTGGGGGAGGAGACCTGGCTTACAATGAGCAGTTCTTC. Residues: CASGLVGGGDLAYNEQFF.

CDR3 sequence: CASRRNRDFNEKLFF. CDR3 in DNA: TGTGCCAGCAGGCGTAACAGGGATTTCAATGAAAAACTGTTTTTT. The chain links TRBV7-8 to TRBJ1-4; a weak D match, TRBD1 (6 bases). This CDR3 comprises 15 residues. Germline CDR1 and CDR2: SGHVS and FQNEAQ. V lost 6 bases to trimming and J lost 5 bases, with 16 bases between them.

This clone was detected a few times. V gene TRBV6-5 combines with J gene TRBJ1-1; D remains unclear. CDR1 is MNHEY, CDR2 SVGAGI, per germline. This CDR3 has 13 amino acids. V was cut by 2 bases and J by 5 bases, with 9 bases left in between. The CDR3 coding sequence is TGTGCCAGCAGTTACCGAGGGCGTACTGAAGCTTTCTTT. As protein: CASSYRGRTEAFF.

This clone was recorded once. The chain links TRBV4-3 to TRBJ2-3; 7 bases line up with TRBD1. V trimming: 6 bases; J trimming: 2 bases; junction bases outside the gene matches: 2. The CDR3 has 13 residues. Germline-derived CDR1 and CDR2 are LGHNA and YSLEER. The CDR3: CASRQGFTDTQYF. The CDR3 DNA reads as TGCGCCAGCAGACAGGGGTTCACAGATACGCAGTATTTT.

This clone was seen more than once but under ten times. V gene TRBV19 combines with J gene TRBJ1-1; TRBD1 matches at 10 bases. The CDR3 extends over 15 amino acids. Germline V lookup: CDR1 LNHDA, CDR2 SQIVND (reference sequence). V lost 5 bases, J lost 1 base, and 4 bases stayed unmatched. This CDR3 reads CASSDRGRGNTEAFF. The DNA for the CDR3 is TGTGCCAGTAGTGACAGGGGGCGCGGGAACACTGAAGCTTTCTTT.

The table lists this clone with a count of one. The chain uses TRBV6-2 or TRBV6-3 and TRBJ1-1; 7 nucleotides align to TRBD1. CDR1 is MNHEY, CDR2 SVGEGT, per germline. V shed 5 bases and J 1 base; nucleotides not matched to a gene: 4. CDR3 length: 14 amino acids. The CDR3 region is CASSRQGGNTEAFF. DNA of the CDR3: TGTGCCAGCAGTCGCCAGGGGGGGAACACTGAAGCTTTCTTT.

The chain joins TRBV28 to TRBJ2-3, with TRBD1 identical over 8 bases. With V trimmed by 3 bases and J by 1 base, 6 bases remained unmatched. This CDR3 has 16 amino acids. Germline V gene sequence: CDR1 MDHEN, CDR2 SYDVKM. CDR3 coding DNA: TGTGCCAGCAGTTTGCCGCCGGGACAGGGCACAGATACGCAGTATTTT. Translation gives CASSLPPGQGTDTQYF.

The J gene is TRBJ2-1, the V gene TRBV4-3, with D unresolved. CDR3 length: 12 residues. Trimming took off 0 bases at V and 8 bases at J, with 5 bases between the two ends. Germline V CDR1 and CDR2: LGHNA, YSLEER. Written as DNA, the CDR3 is TGCGCCAGCAGCCAAGATGAGGATGAGCAGTTCTTC. Protein sequence: CASSQDEDEQFF.

Only one count was recorded for this clone. The chain carries TRBV9 and TRBJ2-1, with 7 bases matching TRBD1. The junction had 8 bases not matched to a gene; V was cut back by 5 bases and J by 3 bases. CDR1 is SGDLS and CDR2 is YYNGEE in the germline V gene. The CDR3 totals 15 residues. The DNA for the CDR3 is TGTGCCAGCAGTGACCGGGACAGCCTCTACAATGAGCAGTTCTTC. Translated: CASSDRDSLYNEQFF.

The chain employs TRBV13 and TRBJ2-1; TRBD1 is a possible D gene (5 bases). Trimming cost V 3 bases and J 4 bases, with 7 bases left between them. The CDR3 is made up of 13 amino acids. Germline CDR1 reads PRHDT; CDR2 reads FYEKMQ (reference sequence). DNA for the CDR3: TGTGCCAGCAGCTTCCAGGGTTACAATGAGCAGTTCTTC. It translates to CASSFQGYNEQFF.

This chain joins TRBV4-3 and TRBJ2-6; tentative D call: TRBD1 (6 bases). CDR3 size: 18 residues. Looked up from germline, CDR1 is LGHNA and CDR2 is YSLEER. The ends were cut back, 0 bases at V and 0 bases at J, with 12 bases in the middle. The DNA for the CDR3 is TGCGCCAGCAGCCAAGAGGACAGCCTATTCTCTGGGGCCAACGTCCTGACTTTC. Translation gives CASSQEDSLFSGANVLTF.

The V and J genes are TRBV27 and TRBJ1-1, with 9 positions matching TRBD1. V lost 5 bases to trimming and J lost 6 bases; unmatched junction nucleotides: 13. CDR1 and CDR2 (germline): MNHEY, SMNVEV (reference sequence). The CDR3 consists of 16 residues. The CDR3 region is CASSPPPRDRVPEAFF. The DNA of the CDR3 is TGTGCCAGCAGTCCACCCCCCCGGGACAGGGTACCTGAAGCTTTCTTT.

V and J are TRBV6-2 or TRBV6-3 and TRBJ2-1; tentative D call: TRBD1 (6 bases). With 2 bases removed from V and 3 bases from J, the gap between germline ends came to 14 bases. The CDR3 extends over 16 amino acids. Looked up from germline, CDR1 is MNHEY and CDR2 is SVGEGT. This CDR3 is CASSYPNRAFYNEQFF. CDR3 nucleotides: TGTGCCAGCAGTTACCCTAACAGGGCCTTCTACAATGAGCAGTTCTTC.